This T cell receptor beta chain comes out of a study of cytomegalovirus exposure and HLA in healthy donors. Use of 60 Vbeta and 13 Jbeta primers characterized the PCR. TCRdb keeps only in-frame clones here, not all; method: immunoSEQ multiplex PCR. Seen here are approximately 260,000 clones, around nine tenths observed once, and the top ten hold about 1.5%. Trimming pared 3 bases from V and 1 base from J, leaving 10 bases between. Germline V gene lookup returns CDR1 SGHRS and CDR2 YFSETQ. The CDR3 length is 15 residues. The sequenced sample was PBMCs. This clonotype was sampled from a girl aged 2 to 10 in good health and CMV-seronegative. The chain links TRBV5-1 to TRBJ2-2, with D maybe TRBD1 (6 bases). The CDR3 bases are TGCGCCAGCAGCTCTACGGACAGGAACACCGGGGAGCTGTTTTTT. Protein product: CASSSTDRNTGELFF.